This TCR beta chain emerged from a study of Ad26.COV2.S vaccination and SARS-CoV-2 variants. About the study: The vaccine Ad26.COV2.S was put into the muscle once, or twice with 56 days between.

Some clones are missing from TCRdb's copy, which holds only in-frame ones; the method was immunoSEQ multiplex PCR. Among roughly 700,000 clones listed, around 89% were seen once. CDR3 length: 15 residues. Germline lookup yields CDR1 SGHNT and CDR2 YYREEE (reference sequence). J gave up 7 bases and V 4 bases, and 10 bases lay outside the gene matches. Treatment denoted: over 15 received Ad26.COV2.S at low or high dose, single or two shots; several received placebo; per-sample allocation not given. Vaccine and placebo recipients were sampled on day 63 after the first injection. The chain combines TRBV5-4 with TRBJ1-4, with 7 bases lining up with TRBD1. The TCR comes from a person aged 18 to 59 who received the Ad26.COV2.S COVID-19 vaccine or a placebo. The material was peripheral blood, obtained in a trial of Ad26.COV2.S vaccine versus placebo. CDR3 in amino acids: CASSKPTGNGEKLFF. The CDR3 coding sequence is TGTGCCAGCAGCAAACCGACAGGGAATGGTGAAAAACTGTTTTTT.